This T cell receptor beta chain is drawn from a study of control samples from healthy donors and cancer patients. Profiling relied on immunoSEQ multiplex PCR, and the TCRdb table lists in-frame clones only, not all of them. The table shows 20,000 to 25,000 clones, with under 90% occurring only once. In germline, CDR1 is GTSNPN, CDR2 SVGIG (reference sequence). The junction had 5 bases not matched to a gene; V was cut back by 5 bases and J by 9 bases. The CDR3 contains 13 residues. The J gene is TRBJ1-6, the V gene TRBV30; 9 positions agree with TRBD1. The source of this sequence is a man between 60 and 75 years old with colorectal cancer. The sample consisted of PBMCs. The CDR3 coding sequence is TGTGCCTGGGGACAGGGGTCGGGTTCACCCCTCCACTTT. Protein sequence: CAWGQGSGSPLHF.